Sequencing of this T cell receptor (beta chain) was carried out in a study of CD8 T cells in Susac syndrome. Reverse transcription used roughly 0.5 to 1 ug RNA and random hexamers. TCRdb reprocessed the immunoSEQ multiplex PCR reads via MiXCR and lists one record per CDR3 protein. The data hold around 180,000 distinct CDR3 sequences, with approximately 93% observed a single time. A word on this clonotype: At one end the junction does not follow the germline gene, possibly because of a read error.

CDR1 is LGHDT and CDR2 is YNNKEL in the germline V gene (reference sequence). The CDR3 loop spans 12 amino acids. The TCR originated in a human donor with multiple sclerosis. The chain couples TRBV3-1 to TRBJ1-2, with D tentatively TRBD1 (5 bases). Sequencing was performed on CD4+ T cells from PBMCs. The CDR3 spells CASSQGVQGYTF. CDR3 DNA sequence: TGTGCCAGCAGTCAAGGGGTGCAGGGCTACACCTTC.